This T cell receptor beta chain stems from a study of Ad26.COV2.S vaccination and SARS-CoV-2 variants. Across the whole study: Intramuscular Ad26.COV2.S at 5x10^10 or 1x10^11 viral particles. Whole-study findings and limits: Higher spike-specific TCR breadth was found in vaccine recipients than in placebo recipients. Comparable non-spike TCR breadth was observed in vaccine and placebo recipients.

This CDR3 comprises 14 residues. The V and J ends lost 1 base and 5 bases respectively, with 11 bases between them. The V gene's germline CDR1 is MNHEY and CDR2 SMNVEV (reference sequence). Produced via immunoSEQ multiplex PCR; TCRdb's table is partial and in-frame only. This sample has 380,000 or so clones, with 83% found just once. Treatment specified: 15 to 20 received Ad26.COV2.S at low or high dose, single or two shots; 5 received placebo; per-sample allocation not given. Samples were taken on day 63 after the first vaccine or placebo injection. A note on this clone: No antigen is known for it.

The chain combines TRBV27 with TRBJ1-1; D gene uncertain. This clonotype was obtained from a person aged 18-60 years who received the Ad26.COV2.S COVID-19 vaccine or a placebo. The specimen comprised peripheral blood, sampled in a trial of Ad26.COV2.S vaccine versus placebo. CDR3 sequence (DNA): TGTGCCAGCAGTTTATTAGGGAGTGGAACTGAAGCTTTCTTT. It encodes CASSLLGSGTEAFF.